This TCR beta chain was identified during a study of molecular identifiers for immune sequencing clone quantification (dated by TCRdb to 2016 to 2019). Some background on the complete study: For a replicate experiment, RNA from about 20,000 or 100,000 naive CD8 T cells was divided into five aliquots, of which four were sequenced. The study was a methods study using CD8 T cells to benchmark molecular-identifier clustering-based TCR repertoire sequencing (MIDCIRS) and TCR RNA copy counting.

Naive CD8 T cell libraries were made from approximately 22,000 to 940,000 sorted cells using 10%, 30% or 50% of purified RNA. Naive CD8 T cells, defined as CD8+CD4-CCR7+CD45RA+, were FACS-sorted into RLT Plus buffer on a BD FACSAria II. To test detection sensitivity, Jurkat RNA equivalent to more than eight TCR copies was spiked into samples of about 18,000-1,000,000 naive CD8 T cells. CD8 T cells were enriched with RosetteSep CD8+ T Cell Enrichment Cocktail and Ficoll-Paque, followed by ACK red cell lysis. To prepare the library, PCR was applied. Sequencing relied on a NextSeq 500. Preparation of bulk TCR libraries followed a previously described approach, with the TCR primers listed in Table S5. Total RNA was purified with the Qiagen AllPrep DNA/RNA kit. Before analysis, reads from multiple sequencing runs of one library were combined. In the paper's pipeline: Only reads with exact TCR constant sequence were kept, trimmed to 150 nt, and grouped by their 12-nt molecular barcodes. Reads within each barcode group were sub-clustered using a 15% Levenshtein threshold, and quality-weighted consensus sequences were constructed for each RNA molecule. Non-functional sequences were removed, as were lower-count sequences one edit away from another. On the basis of fitting two negative binomial distributions, barcode sub-clusters with fewer than 20% of the maximum read count were discarded. TCRdb took the public reads, trimmed them with fastp at Q25, ran MiXCR for clone calling and kept in-frame beta chains. When rows share a CDR3 protein, they turn into one entry using the most common DNA and genes. TCRdb, not the authors, supplied the V and J calls. This sample holds some 680,000 distinct CDR3 sequences; 25% were observed only once. The ten largest clones capture 0.75% to 0.8% of the sample.

Overall study results and their limits: Spiked-in Jurkat TCR RNA equivalent to a single cell was reported to be detectable even among approximately 1.1 million naive CD8 T cells. Modeling gave about 3 recovered TCR RNA copies per cell versus around 10 by digital PCR, implying about 30% capture efficiency. In CMV-specific effector cells, clones with more than 20 RNA copies accounted for over 99% of molecules, whereas in naive cells such clones accounted for under 1%. Naive libraries contained spiked-in Jurkat TCR RNA (approximately nine copies' worth), which is not part of the donor repertoire. When barcode sub-clustering was not used, chimeric consensus sequences inflated TCR diversity, with chimeras reaching as high as 47%. The sizes of highly expanded clones could end up underestimated when identical TCR molecules share a barcode.

This clonotype was seen repeatedly, ten times or more. The clone's antigen remains unknown. No qualities accompany the bases; no much larger clone lies one base away. CDR3 length: 13 amino acids, cysteine to phenylalanine. Only CDR3 DNA is held: 39 bases, read in frame from base 1. CDR1 MNHEY and CDR2 SVGEGT are derived from the germline V gene. Relative to germline, V is 3 bases shorter and J is 4 bases shorter, with 6 bases between their ends. This chain joins TRBV6-2 or TRBV6-3 to TRBJ2-2; confidence is insufficient to name the D gene. The clonotype was recovered from a human donor in good health. Some libraries in this study had Jurkat cell RNA spiked in. Sequenced input: naive CD8+ T cells from blood, with Jurkat cell RNA spiked in. This sample's cell subset or site label indicates: FACS-sorted CD8+CD4-CCR7+CD45RA+ naive T cells. CDR3 sequence: CASSYGPTGELFF. The base sequence is TGTGCCAGCAGTTATGGACCCACCGGGGAGCTGTTTTTT.